The 27 T cell receptor beta chains in this list originate from one sample, sequenced in a study of blood T cell repertoires in COVID-19. TCRdb's table, derived via immunoSEQ multiplex PCR, lists solely in-frame clones and lacks some. The sample has 250,000 or so clones; approximately 90% are singletons. The sequenced material came from PBMCs or T cells enriched from blood (not recorded which). These receptors came from a man in his forties who had been exposed to COVID-19.

This clone was found a few times. The rearrangement joins TRBV3-1 (or the pseudogene TRBV3-2) to TRBJ2-1, with TRBD2 identical over 7 bases. CDR1 is LGHDT, CDR2 YNNKEL, per germline (reference sequence). V trimming: 7 bases; J trimming: 8 bases; junction bases outside the gene matches: 14. The CDR3 contains 15 residues. The CDR3 protein is CASTRLAPAWYEQFF. The DNA of the CDR3 is TGTGCCAGCACCCGACTAGCCCCCGCCTGGTATGAGCAGTTCTTC.

CDR3 protein: CASRPQGRDGYTF. The CDR3 DNA follows: TGTGCCAGCAGGCCTCAGGGGCGCGATGGCTACACCTTC. The chain combines TRBV28 with TRBJ1-2; tentative D call: TRBD1 (6 bases). Germline V CDR1 and CDR2: MDHEN, SYDVKM. The CDR3 contains 13 residues. V lost 6 bases and J lost 6, with 14 bases in between.

Concerning this clone: A read error may produce the germline difference seen at one junction end. V usage is TRBV5-1 and J usage is TRBJ1-6; 7 nucleotides match TRBD1. CDR1 SGHRS and CDR2 YFSETQ come from the germline V gene. The CDR3 loop spans 14 amino acids. CDR3: CASSLGQLNSPLHF. CDR3 coding DNA: TGCGCCAGCAGTTTGGGACAGCTAAATTCACCCCTCCACTTT. The full variable domain, completed using reference TRBV5-1 and TRBJ1-6, is KAGVTQTPRYLIKTRGQQVTLSCSPISGHRSVSWYQQTPGQGLQFLFEYFSETQRNKGNFPGRFSGRQFSNSRSEMNVSTLELGDSALYLCASSLGQLNSPLHFGNGTRLTVT.

A few counts support this clone. The chain carries TRBV11-3 and TRBJ2-1; 14 bases align to TRBD2. CDR3 length equals 19 residues. Germline-derived CDR1 and CDR2 are SGHNT and YENEEA. Losses at the gene ends were 2 bases for V and 2 bases for J; bases not matched to a gene: 8. The CDR3 sequence is CASSLSGTSGSATYNEQFF. Written as DNA, the CDR3 is TGTGCCAGCAGCTTATCAGGGACTAGCGGGAGCGCCACCTACAATGAGCAGTTCTTC. Full variable domain (rest looked up from reference TRBV11-3 and TRBJ2-1): EAGVVQSPRYKIIEKKQPVAFWCNPISGHNTLYWYLQNLGQGPELLIRYENEEAVDDSQLPKDRFSAERLKGVDSTLKIQPAELGDSAVYLCASSLSGTSGSATYNEQFFGPGTRLTVL.

The gene calls are TRBV5-1 and TRBJ2-3; 7 bases are a match to TRBD1. Germline V gives CDR1 SGHRS, CDR2 YFSETQ. V dropped 0 bases and J dropped 5; count of bases not matched to a gene: 3. The CDR3 is made up of 14 amino acids. CDR3 region: CASSLGQGRDTQYF. The CDR3 nucleotides read TGCGCCAGCAGCTTGGGACAGGGACGAGATACGCAGTATTTT.

The chain couples TRBV5-5 to TRBJ2-3, with D perhaps TRBD1 (6 bases). CDR3 size: 15 residues. Germline V gene data show CDR1 as SGHKS and CDR2 as YYEKEE (reference sequence). V was shortened by 4 bases and J by 6 bases, with 18 bases between the two germline ends. Here the CDR3 reads CASSEPYRAEDTQYF. Written as DNA, the CDR3 is TGTGCCAGCAGCGAACCATACAGGGCTGAGGATACGCAGTATTTT. The full variable domain, in which reference TRBV5-5 and TRBJ2-3 provide the parts outside the CDR3, is DAGVTQSPTHLIKTRGQQVTLRCSPISGHKSVSWYQQVLGQGPQFIFQYYEKEERGRGNFPDRFSARQFPNYSSELNVNALLLGDSALYLCASSEPYRAEDTQYFGPGTRLTVL.

This chain links TRBV4-3 with TRBJ2-7; 7 nucleotides agree with TRBD1. Germline V gives CDR1 LGHNA, CDR2 YSLEER. This CDR3 contains 14 residues. With 2 bases clipped from V and 2 bases from J, the junction kept 3 bases outside the gene matches. CDR3 sequence reads: CASSQMTGTYEQYF. DNA for the CDR3: TGCGCCAGCAGCCAAATGACAGGGACCTACGAGCAGTACTTC.

The CDR3 protein is CASSIDLGAGGELFF. The CDR3 coding sequence is TGTGCCAGTAGTATAGACCTGGGGGCGGGCGGGGAGCTGTTTTTT. The chain uses TRBV19 and TRBJ2-2; the D gene is possibly TRBD1 (6 bases). CDR3 length equals 15 residues. V lost 0 bases to trimming and J lost 7 bases, with 12 bases between them. Germline V gene data show CDR1 as LNHDA and CDR2 as SQIVND (reference sequence).

This chain joins TRBV6-5 and TRBJ1-2, with D perhaps matching TRBD1 (6 bases). The CDR3 extends over 13 amino acids. Germline loops: CDR1 MNHEY, CDR2 SVGAGI. V lost 5 bases to trimming and J lost 5 bases, with 12 bases between them. The chain's CDR3 is CASSQQGNYGYTF. The DNA of the CDR3 is TGTGCCAGCAGTCAACAGGGTAATTATGGCTACACCTTC.

This clone was recorded once. The chain employs TRBV5-4 and TRBJ1-2; D gene ambiguous. The CDR3 has 14 residues. Germline V gene data show CDR1 as SGHNT and CDR2 as YYREEE (reference sequence). Trimming pared 4 bases from V and 1 base from J, leaving 11 bases between. CDR3 amino acids: CASSRPFGNYGYTF. In nucleotides, the CDR3 is TGTGCCAGCAGCCGCCCGTTCGGTAACTATGGCTACACCTTC. The full variable domain, rest sourced from reference TRBV5-4 and TRBJ1-2, is ETGVTQSPTHLIKTRGQQVTLRCSSQSGHNTVSWYQQALGQGPQFIFQYYREEENGRGNFPPRFSGLQFPNYSSELNVNALELDDSALYLCASSRPFGNYGYTFGSGTRLTVV.

The chain joins TRBV11-3 to TRBJ2-3, with D possibly matching TRBD1 (5 bases). This CDR3 has 18 residues. CDR1 is SGHNT, CDR2 YENEEA, per germline. V dropped 3 bases and J dropped 6 bases, with 25 bases sitting between them. CDR3 residues: CASSFTSWGSVSSDTQYF. The DNA for the CDR3 is TGTGCCAGCAGCTTTACAAGTTGGGGCTCTGTGTCAAGCGATACGCAGTATTTT. The full variable domain, in which reference TRBV11-3 and TRBJ2-3 provide the parts outside the CDR3, is EAGVVQSPRYKIIEKKQPVAFWCNPISGHNTLYWYLQNLGQGPELLIRYENEEAVDDSQLPKDRFSAERLKGVDSTLKIQPAELGDSAVYLCASSFTSWGSVSSDTQYFGPGTRLTVL.

The gene calls are TRBV9 and TRBJ2-1; D possibly corresponds to TRBD2 (5 bases). The CDR3 has 12 residues. CDR1 and CDR2 (germline): SGDLS, YYNGEE. Trimming removed 3 bases from V and 9 bases from J, with 10 bases in between. CDR3 DNA: TGTGCCAGCAGCGCACTAGGGAGTGAGCAGTTCTTC. Protein: CASSALGSEQFF.

This chain joins TRBV5-1 and TRBJ2-2; TRBD1 might be the D (6 bases). V was shortened by 3 bases and J by 5 bases, with 17 bases between the two germline ends. The length of the CDR3 is 16 residues. Germline V gives CDR1 SGHRS, CDR2 YFSETQ. The CDR3 coding sequence is TGCGCCAGCAGCTCGTCGACAGGATCAGGGACCGGGGAGCTGTTTTTT. It encodes CASSSSTGSGTGELFF.

The table lists this clone with a count of one. J is TRBJ2-1 and V is TRBV24-1, with 15 bases fitting TRBD2. V was pared by 3 bases and J by 8 bases, with 7 bases of the junction left unmatched. Germline values: CDR1 KGHDR, CDR2 SFDVKD. There are 17 residues in the CDR3. The CDR3 DNA follows: TGTGCCACCAGTGATCCCGGACTAGCGGGAGGGGGGGATGAGCAGTTCTTC. It is translated as CATSDPGLAGGGDEQFF.

V and J are TRBV11-2 and TRBJ2-3, with a weak D call TRBD2 (6 bases). Trimming stripped 2 bases from V and 2 bases from J, with 17 bases between. Germline loops: CDR1 SGHAT, CDR2 FQNNGV. CDR3 length: 17 residues. In nucleotides, the CDR3 is TGTGCCAGCAGCTTACCCCCTAACCCGGGAGACACAGATACGCAGTATTTT. Protein: CASSLPPNPGDTDTQYF. The full variable domain, completed using reference TRBV11-2 and TRBJ2-3, is EAGVAQSPRYKIIEKRQSVAFWCNPISGHATLYWYQQILGQGPKLLIQFQNNGVVDDSQLPKDRFSAERLKGVDSTLKIQPAKLEDSAVYLCASSLPPNPGDTDTQYFGPGTRLTVL.

The chain uses TRBV4-1 and TRBJ2-1, with 9 bases lining up with TRBD2. The CDR3 has 16 residues. Trimming took 1 base from V and 8 from J; bases not matched to a gene: 9. Germline-derived CDR1 and CDR2 are MGHRA and YSYEKL. The DNA of the CDR3 is TGCGCCAGCAGCCAAGCCGGTAGCGGGAGTTTTGATGAGCAGTTCTTC. It is translated as CASSQAGSGSFDEQFF.

The chain has TRBV28 and TRBJ2-5; no firm D call. This CDR3 comprises 15 residues. The germline gives CDR1 MDHEN, CDR2 SYDVKM. V lost 2 bases, J lost 1 base, and 11 bases lay in between. This CDR3 is CASSLNSLPQETQYF. The CDR3 coding sequence is TGTGCCAGCAGTTTAAACAGCCTCCCCCAAGAGACCCAGTACTTC.

The rearrangement uses TRBV6-4 and TRBJ2-1, with 9 nucleotides matching TRBD2. CDR1 and CDR2 from the germline V gene are MRHNA and SNTAGT. The ends lost 4 bases at V and 6 bases at J; junction bases unmatched: 1. This CDR3 has 13 amino acids. In nucleotides, the CDR3 is TGTGCCAGCAGTGTTAGCGGGAGCAATGAGCAGTTCTTC. It is translated as CASSVSGSNEQFF.

The chain is built from TRBV5-1 and TRBJ1-3; D gene ambiguous. This CDR3 is built from 15 residues. With 0 bases removed from V and 0 bases from J, the gap between germline ends came to 7 bases. CDR1 is SGHRS, CDR2 YFSETQ, per germline. The CDR3 reads CASSLDGLSGNTIYF. The CDR3 region has the DNA TGCGCCAGCAGCTTGGACGGTCTCTCTGGAAACACCATATATTTT.

J is TRBJ2-2 and V is TRBV30; 11 nucleotides line up with TRBD2. In germline, CDR1 is GTSNPN, CDR2 SVGIG (reference sequence). Trimming took 1 base from V and 5 from J; bases not matched to a gene: 6. This CDR3 has 16 residues. The CDR3 is CAWSGLAGGGTGELFF. Written as DNA, the CDR3 is TGTGCCTGGAGTGGCCTAGCGGGAGGAGGTACCGGGGAGCTGTTTTTT. Complete variable domain (other parts from reference TRBV30 and TRBJ2-2): SQTIHQWPATLVQPVGSPLSLECTVEGTSNPNLYWYRQAAGRGLQLLFYSVGIGQISSEVPQNLSASRPQDRQFILSSKKLLLSDSGFYLCAWSGLAGGGTGELFFGEGSRLTVL.

In regard to this clone: This sample includes further DNA sequences coding for the same CDR3. The rearrangement joins TRBV28 to TRBJ1-5; TRBD1 aligns across 8 bases. The germline CDR1 and CDR2 sequences are MDHEN and SYDVKM. V lost 9 bases and J lost 3; bases outside the gene matches: 4. The CDR3 is 13 residues long. This CDR3 is CASRQGLNQPQHF. Here the CDR3 DNA reads TGTGCCAGTAGACAGGGGCTCAATCAGCCCCAGCATTTT.

The chain joins TRBV15 to TRBJ2-1; 11 bases match TRBD2. CDR3 length: 17 amino acids. J gave up 9 bases and V 0 bases, and 10 bases lay outside the gene matches. Looked up from germline, CDR1 is LNHNV and CDR2 is YYDKDF (reference sequence). CDR3 protein: CATSREGTSGSGGEQFF. DNA of the CDR3: TGTGCCACCAGCAGAGAGGGAACTAGCGGGAGTGGTGGTGAGCAGTTCTTC. Full variable domain (remainder filled in from reference TRBV15 and TRBJ2-1): DAMVIQNPRYQVTQFGKPVTLSCSQTLNHNVMYWYQQKSSQAPKLLFHYYDKDFNNEADTPDNFQSRRPNTSFCFLDIRSPGLGDTAMYLCATSREGTSGSGGEQFFGPGTRLTVL.

V is TRBV28 and J is TRBJ1-2; weak D call: TRBD1 (5 bases). Germline-derived CDR1 and CDR2 are MDHEN and SYDVKM. There are 14 residues in the CDR3. The V gene lost 5 bases and the J gene lost 3 bases, with 13 bases spanning the gap. In DNA form, the CDR3 reads TGTGCCAGCAGTGTCCAGGGCGGTGACTATGGCTACACCTTC. Residues: CASSVQGGDYGYTF.

The rearrangement uses TRBV10-3 and TRBJ2-2; tentative D call: TRBD1 (6 bases). The CDR3 is made up of 13 amino acids. CDR1 and CDR2 from the germline V gene are ENHRY and SYGVKD. The V gene lost 10 bases and the J gene lost 7 bases, with 16 bases spanning the gap. This chain's CDR3 is CATRGQGNGELFF. For the CDR3, the DNA is TGTGCCACTCGTGGCCAGGGGAACGGGGAGCTGTTTTTT.

This clone came up once. This chain joins TRBV6-5 and TRBJ1-2; maybe TRBD1 (5 bases). This CDR3 is 14 amino acids long. Germline CDR1 MNHEY, CDR2 SVGAGI. Trimming cost V 6 bases and J 2 bases, with 13 bases left between them. The CDR3 DNA is TGTGCCAGCAGGGAGGAGGGGATGAACTATGGCTACACCTTC. Its protein is CASREEGMNYGYTF.

This clone was observed a handful of times. V usage is TRBV11-2 and J usage is TRBJ2-7, with TRBD1 matching 11 bases. The CDR3 length is 18 residues. J gave up 0 bases and V 5 bases, and 12 bases lay outside the gene matches. Germline-derived CDR1 and CDR2 are SGHAT and FQNNGV. DNA for the CDR3: TGTGCCAGCAGCACACTGAGGGGACAGGGGGTCCCCTCCTACGAGCAGTACTTC. As protein: CASSTLRGQGVPSYEQYF.

The chain links TRBV5-1 to TRBJ2-2; D might be TRBD1 (6 bases). V dropped 0 bases and J dropped 4 bases, with 13 bases sitting between them. The CDR3 has 16 amino acids. The germline V gene encodes CDR1 SGHRS and CDR2 YFSETQ. CDR3 in amino acids: CASSLVQGLGTGELFF. Written as DNA, the CDR3 is TGCGCCAGCAGCTTGGTTCAGGGGCTGGGCACCGGGGAGCTGTTTTTT.